This TCR beta chain was sequenced for a study of blood T cell repertoires in COVID-19. The germline gives CDR1 KGHSH, CDR2 LQKENI. V lost 2 bases, J lost 4 bases, and 6 bases stayed unmatched. This CDR3 spans 18 amino acids. Assay used: immunoSEQ multiplex PCR; TCRdb lists only in-frame clones, some missing. Among some 110,000 clones listed, 81% were seen once. The sequenced sample consisted of peripheral blood. The J gene is TRBJ2-2, the V gene TRBV18, with 14 positions matching TRBD2. The TCR originated in a man at least 80 years old with acute or convalescent COVID-19. The CDR3 here is CASSPAGLAGGITGELFF. DNA of the CDR3: TGTGCCAGCTCACCAGCTGGACTAGCGGGAGGAATCACCGGGGAGCTGTTTTTT.